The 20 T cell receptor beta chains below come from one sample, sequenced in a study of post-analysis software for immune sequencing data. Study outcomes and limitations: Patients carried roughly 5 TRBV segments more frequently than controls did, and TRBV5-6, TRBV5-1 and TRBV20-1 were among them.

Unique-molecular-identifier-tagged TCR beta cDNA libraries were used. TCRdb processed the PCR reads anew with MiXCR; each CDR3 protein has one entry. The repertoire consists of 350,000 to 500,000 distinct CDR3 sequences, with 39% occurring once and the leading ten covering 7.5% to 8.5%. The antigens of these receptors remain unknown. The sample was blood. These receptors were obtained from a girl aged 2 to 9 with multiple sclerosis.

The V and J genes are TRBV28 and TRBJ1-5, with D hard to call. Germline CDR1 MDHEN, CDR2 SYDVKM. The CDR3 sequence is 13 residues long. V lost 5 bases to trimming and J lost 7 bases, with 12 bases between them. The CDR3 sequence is CASSEADPQPQHF. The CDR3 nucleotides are TGTGCCAGCAGTGAAGCTGATCCCCAGCCCCAGCATTTT. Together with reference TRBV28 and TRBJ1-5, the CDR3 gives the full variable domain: DVKVTQSSRYLVKRTGEKVFLECVQDMDHENMFWYRQDPGLGLRLIYFSYDVKMKEKGDIPEGYSVSREKKERFSLILESASTNQTSMYLCASSEADPQPQHFGDGTRLSIL.

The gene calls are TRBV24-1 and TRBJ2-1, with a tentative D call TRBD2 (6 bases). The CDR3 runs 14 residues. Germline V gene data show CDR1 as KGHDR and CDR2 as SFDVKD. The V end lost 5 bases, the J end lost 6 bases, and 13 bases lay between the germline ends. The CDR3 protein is CATSGGTRINEQFF. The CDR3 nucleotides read TGTGCCACCAGTGGAGGGACTCGGATCAATGAGCAGTTCTTC.

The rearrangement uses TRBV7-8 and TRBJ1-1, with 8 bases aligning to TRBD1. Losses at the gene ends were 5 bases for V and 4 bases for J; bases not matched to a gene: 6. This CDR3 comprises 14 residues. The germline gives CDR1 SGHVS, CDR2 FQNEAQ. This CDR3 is CASSPHDRGTEAFF. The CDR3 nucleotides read TGTGCCAGCAGCCCACACGACAGGGGCACTGAAGCTTTCTTT.

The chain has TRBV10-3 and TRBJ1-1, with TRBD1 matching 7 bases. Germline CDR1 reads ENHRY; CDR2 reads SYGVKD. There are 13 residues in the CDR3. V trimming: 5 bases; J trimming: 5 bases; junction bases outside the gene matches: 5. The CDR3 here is CAISMTGSTEAFF. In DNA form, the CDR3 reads TGTGCCATCAGTATGACAGGGTCGACTGAAGCTTTCTTT.

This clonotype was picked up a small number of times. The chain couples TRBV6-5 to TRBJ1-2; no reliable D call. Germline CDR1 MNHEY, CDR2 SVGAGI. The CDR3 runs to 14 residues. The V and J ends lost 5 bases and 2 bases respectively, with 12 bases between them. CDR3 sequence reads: CASSKVPKNYGYTF. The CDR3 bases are TGTGCCAGCAGTAAGGTACCGAAGAACTATGGCTACACCTTC.

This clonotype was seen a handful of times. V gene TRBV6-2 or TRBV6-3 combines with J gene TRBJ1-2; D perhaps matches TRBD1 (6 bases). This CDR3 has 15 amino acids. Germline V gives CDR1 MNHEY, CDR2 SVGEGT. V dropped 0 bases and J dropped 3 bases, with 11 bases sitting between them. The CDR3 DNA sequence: TGTGCCAGCAGTTACTCGTCGGGGGCCCACTATGGCTACACCTTC. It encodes CASSYSSGAHYGYTF.

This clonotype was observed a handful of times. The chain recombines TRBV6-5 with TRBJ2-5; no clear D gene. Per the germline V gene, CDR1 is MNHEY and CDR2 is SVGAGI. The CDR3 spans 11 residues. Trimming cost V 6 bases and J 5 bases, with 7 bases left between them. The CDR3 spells CASSKGETQYF. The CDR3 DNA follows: TGTGCCAGCAGCAAGGGCGAGACCCAGTACTTC.

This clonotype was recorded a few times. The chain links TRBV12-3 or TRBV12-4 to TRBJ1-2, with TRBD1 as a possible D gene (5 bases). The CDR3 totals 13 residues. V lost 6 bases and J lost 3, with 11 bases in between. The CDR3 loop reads CASSPSGDYGYTF. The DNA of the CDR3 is TGTGCCAGCAGCCCCTCGGGGGACTATGGCTACACCTTC.

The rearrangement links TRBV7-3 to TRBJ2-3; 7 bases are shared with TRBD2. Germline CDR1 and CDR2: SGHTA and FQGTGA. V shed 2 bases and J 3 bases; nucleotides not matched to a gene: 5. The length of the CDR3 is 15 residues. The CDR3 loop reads CASSLSGGWTDTQYF. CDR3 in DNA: TGTGCCAGCAGCTTATCCGGGGGGTGGACAGATACGCAGTATTTT.

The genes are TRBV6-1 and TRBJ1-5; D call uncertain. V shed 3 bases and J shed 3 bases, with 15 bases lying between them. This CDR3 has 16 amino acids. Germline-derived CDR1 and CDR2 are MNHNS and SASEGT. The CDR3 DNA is TGTGCCAGCAGTGAGCAGGATGTTGGGTTCAATCAGCCCCAGCATTTT. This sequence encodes CASSEQDVGFNQPQHF.

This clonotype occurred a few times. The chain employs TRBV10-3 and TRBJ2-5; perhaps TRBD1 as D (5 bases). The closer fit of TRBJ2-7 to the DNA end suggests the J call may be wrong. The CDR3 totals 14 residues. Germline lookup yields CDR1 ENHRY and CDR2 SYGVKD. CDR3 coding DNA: TGTGCCATCAGCCCCACAGGACAAACCTACGAGCAGTACTTC. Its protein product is CAISPTGQTYEQYF.

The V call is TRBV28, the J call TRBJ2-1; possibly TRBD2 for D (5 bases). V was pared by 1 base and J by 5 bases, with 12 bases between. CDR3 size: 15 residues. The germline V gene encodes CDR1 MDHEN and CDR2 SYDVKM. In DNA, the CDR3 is TGTGCCAGCAGTTTATTCGGGGTCGGGGACAATGAGCAGTTCTTC. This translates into CASSLFGVGDNEQFF.

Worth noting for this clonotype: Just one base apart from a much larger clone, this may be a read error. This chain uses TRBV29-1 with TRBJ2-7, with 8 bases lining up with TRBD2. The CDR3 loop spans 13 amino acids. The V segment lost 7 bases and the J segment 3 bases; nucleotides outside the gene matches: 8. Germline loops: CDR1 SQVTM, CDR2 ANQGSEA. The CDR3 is CSARKREGYEQYF. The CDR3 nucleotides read TGCAGCGCCCGAAAACGGGAGGGCTACGAGCAGTACTTC.

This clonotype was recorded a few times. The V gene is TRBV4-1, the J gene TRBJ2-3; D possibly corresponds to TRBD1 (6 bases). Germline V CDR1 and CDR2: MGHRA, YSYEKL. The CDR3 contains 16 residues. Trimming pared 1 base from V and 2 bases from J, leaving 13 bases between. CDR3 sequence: CASSQGTATSTDTQYF. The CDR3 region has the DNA TGCGCCAGCAGCCAAGGGACAGCCACTTCCACAGATACGCAGTATTTT.

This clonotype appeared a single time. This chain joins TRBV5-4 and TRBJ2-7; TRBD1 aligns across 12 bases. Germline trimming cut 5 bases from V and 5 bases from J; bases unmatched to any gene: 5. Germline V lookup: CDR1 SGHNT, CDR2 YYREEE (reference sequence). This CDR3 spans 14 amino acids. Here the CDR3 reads CASRPGQGAHEQYF. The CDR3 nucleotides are TGTGCCAGCAGGCCGGGACAGGGGGCCCACGAGCAGTACTTC.

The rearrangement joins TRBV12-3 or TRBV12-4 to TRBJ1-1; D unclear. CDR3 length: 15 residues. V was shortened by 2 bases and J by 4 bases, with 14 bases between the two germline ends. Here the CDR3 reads CASSLYGRPGTEAFF. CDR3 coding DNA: TGTGCCAGCAGTTTATATGGCAGACCAGGCACTGAAGCTTTCTTT.

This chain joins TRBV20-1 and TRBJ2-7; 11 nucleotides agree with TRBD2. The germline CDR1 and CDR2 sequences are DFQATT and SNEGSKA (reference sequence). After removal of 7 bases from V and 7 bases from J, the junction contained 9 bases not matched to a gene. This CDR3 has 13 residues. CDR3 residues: CSVGTSGLGEQYF. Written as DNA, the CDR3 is TGCAGTGTTGGGACTAGCGGACTGGGGGAGCAGTACTTC.

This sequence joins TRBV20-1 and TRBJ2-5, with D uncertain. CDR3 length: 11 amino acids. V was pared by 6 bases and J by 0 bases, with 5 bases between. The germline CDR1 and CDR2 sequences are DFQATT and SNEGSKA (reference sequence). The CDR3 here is CSATYQETQYF. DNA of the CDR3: TGCAGTGCAACCTACCAAGAGACCCAGTACTTC.

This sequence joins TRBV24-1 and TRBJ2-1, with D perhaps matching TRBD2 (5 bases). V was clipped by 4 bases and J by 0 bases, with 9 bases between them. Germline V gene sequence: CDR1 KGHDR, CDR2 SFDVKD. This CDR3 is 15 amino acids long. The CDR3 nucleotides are TGTGCCACCAGTGAGACGGGGAGCTCCTACAATGAGCAGTTCTTC. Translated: CATSETGSSYNEQFF.

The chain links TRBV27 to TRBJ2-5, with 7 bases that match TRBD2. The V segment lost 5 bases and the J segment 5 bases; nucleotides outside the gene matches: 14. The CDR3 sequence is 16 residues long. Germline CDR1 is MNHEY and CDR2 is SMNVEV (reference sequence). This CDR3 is CASSPYLGRGVETQYF. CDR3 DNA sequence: TGTGCCAGCAGTCCCTACCTGGGGAGGGGAGTGGAGACCCAGTACTTC.